This T cell receptor beta chain comes out of a study of Graves' ophthalmopathy and Graves' hyperthyroidism. Overall study: Prior to any treatment, peripheral blood was collected at the time of initial diagnosis.

V lost 6 bases, J lost 7 bases, and 12 bases lay in between. In germline, CDR1 is PRHDT, CDR2 FYEKMQ (reference sequence). This CDR3 has 13 amino acids. CDR3 regions of TCR beta were amplified from RNA transcripts. HTBI primers were employed in first-round RT-PCR, then a second-round multiplex PCR followed. TCRdb reprocessed the multiplex PCR reads via MiXCR and lists one record per CDR3 protein. This table has about 220,000 distinct CDR3 sequences, 20% to 25% appearing once. The genes are TRBV13 and TRBJ2-2; unclear D gene. Sequenced input: peripheral blood. The TCR was taken from a woman aged 50 to 65 with Graves' ophthalmopathy. CDR3 sequence: CASSSGHRGELFF. The CDR3 nucleotides read TGTGCCAGCAGTTCCGGCCATCGCGGGGAGCTGTTTTTT.